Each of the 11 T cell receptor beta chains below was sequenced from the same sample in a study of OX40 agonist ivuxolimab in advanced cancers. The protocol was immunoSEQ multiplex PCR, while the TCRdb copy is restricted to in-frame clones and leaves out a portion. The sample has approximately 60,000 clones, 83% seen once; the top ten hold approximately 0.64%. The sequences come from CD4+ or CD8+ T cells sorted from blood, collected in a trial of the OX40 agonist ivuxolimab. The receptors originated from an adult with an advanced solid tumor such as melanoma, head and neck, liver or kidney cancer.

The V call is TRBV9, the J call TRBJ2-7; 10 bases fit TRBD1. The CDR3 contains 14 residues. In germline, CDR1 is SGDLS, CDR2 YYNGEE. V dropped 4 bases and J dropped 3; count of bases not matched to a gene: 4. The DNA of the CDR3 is TGTGCCAGCAGCCCCGGGACAGGGGTCTACGAGCAGTACTTC. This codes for CASSPGTGVYEQYF.

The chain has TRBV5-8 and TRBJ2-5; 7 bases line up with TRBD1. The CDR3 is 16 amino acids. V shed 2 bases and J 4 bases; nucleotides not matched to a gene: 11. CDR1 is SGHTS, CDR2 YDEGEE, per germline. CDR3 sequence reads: CASSFMTGRMLETQYF. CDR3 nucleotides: TGTGCCAGCAGCTTTATGACAGGGAGAATGTTAGAGACCCAGTACTTC.

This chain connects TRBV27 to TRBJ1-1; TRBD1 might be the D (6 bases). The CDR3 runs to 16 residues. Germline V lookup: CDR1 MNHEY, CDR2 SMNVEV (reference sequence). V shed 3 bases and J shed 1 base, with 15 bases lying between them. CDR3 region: CASSFHRVGRNTEAFF. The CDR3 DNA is TGTGCCAGCAGTTTCCACAGGGTCGGAAGGAACACTGAAGCTTTCTTT.

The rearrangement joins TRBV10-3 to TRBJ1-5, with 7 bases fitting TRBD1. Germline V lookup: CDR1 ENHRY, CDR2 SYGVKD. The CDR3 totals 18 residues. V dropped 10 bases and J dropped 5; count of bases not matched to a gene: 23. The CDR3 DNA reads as TGTGCCAGCACTCACGGATTGTCGTCAGGGGGAAAGGATCAGCCCCAGCATTTT. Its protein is CASTHGLSSGGKDQPQHF.

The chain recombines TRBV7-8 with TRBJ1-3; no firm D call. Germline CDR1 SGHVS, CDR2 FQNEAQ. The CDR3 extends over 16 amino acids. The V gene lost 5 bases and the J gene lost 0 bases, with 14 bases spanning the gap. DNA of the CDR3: TGTGCCAGCAGCATTGGGGTGGGTGGCTCTGGAAACACCATATATTTT. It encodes CASSIGVGGSGNTIYF.

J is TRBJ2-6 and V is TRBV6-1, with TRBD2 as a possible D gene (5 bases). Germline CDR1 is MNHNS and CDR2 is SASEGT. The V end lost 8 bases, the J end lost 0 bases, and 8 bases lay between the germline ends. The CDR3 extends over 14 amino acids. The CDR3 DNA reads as TGTGCCAGCTGGGAGATCTCTGGGGCCAACGTCCTGACTTTC. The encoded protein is CASWEISGANVLTF.

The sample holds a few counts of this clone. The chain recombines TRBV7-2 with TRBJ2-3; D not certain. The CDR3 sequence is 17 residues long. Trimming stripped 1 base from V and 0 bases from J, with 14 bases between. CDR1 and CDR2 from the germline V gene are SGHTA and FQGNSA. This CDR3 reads CASSLDAKGISTDTQYF. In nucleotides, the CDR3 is TGTGCCAGCAGCTTAGATGCTAAGGGAATTAGCACAGATACGCAGTATTTT.

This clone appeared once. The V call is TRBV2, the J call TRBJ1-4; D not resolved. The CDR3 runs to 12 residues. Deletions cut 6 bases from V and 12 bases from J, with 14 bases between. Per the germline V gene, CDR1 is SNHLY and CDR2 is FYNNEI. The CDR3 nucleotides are TGTGCCAGCAGCCACCCAGTAGGTCAACTGTTTTTT. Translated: CASSHPVGQLFF.

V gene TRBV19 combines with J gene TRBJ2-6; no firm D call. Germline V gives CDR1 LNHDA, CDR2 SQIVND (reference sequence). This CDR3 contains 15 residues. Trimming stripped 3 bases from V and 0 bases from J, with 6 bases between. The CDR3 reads CASSINLSGANVLTF. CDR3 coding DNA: TGTGCCAGTAGTATTAACCTCTCTGGGGCCAACGTCCTGACTTTC.

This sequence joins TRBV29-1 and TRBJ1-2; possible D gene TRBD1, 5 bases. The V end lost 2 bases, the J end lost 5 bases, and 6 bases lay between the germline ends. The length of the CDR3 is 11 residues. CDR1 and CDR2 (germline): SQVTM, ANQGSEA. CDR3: CSVEQGYGYTF. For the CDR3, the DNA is TGCAGCGTTGAACAGGGTTATGGCTACACCTTC.

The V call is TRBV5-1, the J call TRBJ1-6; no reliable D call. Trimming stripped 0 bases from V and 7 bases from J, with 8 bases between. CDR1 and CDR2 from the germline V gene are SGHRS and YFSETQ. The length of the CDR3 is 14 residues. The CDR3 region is CASSLGRGNSPLHF. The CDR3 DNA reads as TGCGCCAGCAGCTTGGGCCGGGGAAATTCACCCCTCCACTTT.